Below, 13 T cell receptor beta chains from the same sample are listed, as sequenced in a study of blood T cells in healthy people across ages. A second PCR of roughly 7 to 11 cycles used a sample-barcoded 5' primer and a J-beta primer mix. TCRdb fed the 5' RACE reads into MiXCR, producing one record per CDR3 protein. Here the sample spans 700,000 or so distinct CDR3 sequences, roughly two fifths being singletons. The sample comprised blood. These receptors were collected from an elderly man in good health.

The V call is TRBV18, the J call TRBJ2-5; the D gene is possibly TRBD2 (6 bases). CDR1 and CDR2 (germline): KGHSH, LQKENI. The CDR3 extends over 15 amino acids. V was clipped by 5 bases and J by 11 bases, with 24 bases between them. The CDR3 DNA follows: TGTGCCAGCTCATCCTCCCGCGGGACCCAAAGGGAGCAGTACTTC. Protein: CASSSSRGTQREQYF.

This clonotype has more than one count but fewer than ten. This chain connects TRBV10-3 to TRBJ2-7; no definite D call. Germline V gene data show CDR1 as ENHRY and CDR2 as SYGVKD. The V end lost 5 bases, the J end lost 3 bases, and 11 bases lay between the germline ends. The CDR3 is 13 residues long. The CDR3 bases are TGTGCCATCAGTCGGACGGAGAACTACGAGCAGTACTTC. Translation gives CAISRTENYEQYF.

The chain employs TRBV7-2 and TRBJ2-5; TRBD1 agrees at 8 bases. The CDR3 spans 16 residues. Germline CDR1 reads SGHTA; CDR2 reads FQGNSA. With V trimmed by 2 bases and J by 5 bases, 10 bases remained unmatched. CDR3 sequence (DNA): TGTGCCAGCAGCTTAAGTATTGGCAGGGGGCAGGAGACCCAGTACTTC. Translation: CASSLSIGRGQETQYF.

This clonotype was seen a few times. The chain couples TRBV10-3 to TRBJ2-3, with D possibly being TRBD1 or TRBD2 (6 bases each). The CDR3 is made up of 12 amino acids. Germline V gives CDR1 ENHRY, CDR2 SYGVKD. Trimming took off 6 bases at V and 5 bases at J, with 9 bases between the two ends. CDR3 sequence: CAISGGGDTQYF. As DNA, the CDR3 is TGTGCCATCAGCGGGGGCGGAGATACGCAGTATTTT.

There are a few counts of this clonotype. The chain is built from TRBV6-5 and TRBJ2-4; D is possibly TRBD1 (7 bases). V was shortened by 7 bases and J by 6 bases, with 13 bases between the two germline ends. CDR3 length: 13 amino acids. Germline CDR1 and CDR2: MNHEY and SVGAGI. The CDR3 bases are TGTGCCAGCAAGGAGGGGGCGGGAAACATTCAGTACTTC. It is translated as CASKEGAGNIQYF.

J is TRBJ2-4 and V is TRBV20-1; no reliable D call. This CDR3 spans 15 amino acids. V lost 5 bases and J lost 0, with 14 bases in between. The germline gives CDR1 DFQATT, CDR2 SNEGSKA (reference sequence). The CDR3 DNA sequence: TGCAGTGCTGGACCTTCAGACGGAGCCAAAAACATTCAGTACTTC. The encoded protein is CSAGPSDGAKNIQYF.

V is TRBV7-9 and J is TRBJ2-7, with 7 bases identical to TRBD1. Trimming took 4 bases from V and 4 from J; bases not matched to a gene: 13. The V gene's germline CDR1 is SEHNR and CDR2 FQNEAQ (reference sequence). This CDR3 has 16 amino acids. The CDR3: CASSSVGGQESYEQYF. The DNA for the CDR3 is TGTGCCAGCAGCTCGGTGGGCGGACAGGAGTCTTACGAGCAGTACTTC.

The chain is built from TRBV3-1 and TRBJ2-2; D is unresolved. V lost 2 bases to trimming and J lost 5 bases, with 12 bases between them. The CDR3 covers 15 residues. Germline V gene sequence: CDR1 LGHDT, CDR2 YNNKEL (reference sequence). CDR3 loop: CASSQFTVGTGELFF. CDR3 DNA sequence: TGTGCCAGCAGCCAATTCACAGTAGGGACCGGGGAGCTGTTTTTT.

V usage is TRBV20-1 and J usage is TRBJ2-1, with 9 positions matching TRBD1. CDR3 length: 17 amino acids. CDR1 and CDR2 (germline): DFQATT, SNEGSKA (reference sequence). V shed 1 base, J shed 4 bases, and the junction held 11 bases outside the gene matches. CDR3 in DNA: TGCAGTGCTAGAGCCCTACAGGGGGCGACTGCATACAATGAGCAGTTCTTC. This sequence encodes CSARALQGATAYNEQFF.

The V and J genes are TRBV10-2 and TRBJ2-3; D is unresolved. Trimming removed 8 bases from V and 5 bases from J, with 11 bases in between. The CDR3 consists of 12 residues. Germline V gene data show CDR1 as WSHSY and CDR2 as SAAADI. CDR3 region: CASRSDGDTQYF. CDR3 bases: TGCGCCAGCCGTTCGGATGGAGATACGCAGTATTTT.

This clonotype was seen many times. The chain couples TRBV6-2 or TRBV6-3 to TRBJ2-5, with D unresolved. The CDR3 extends over 11 amino acids. Germline values: CDR1 MNHEY, CDR2 SVGEGT. Trimming stripped 4 bases from V and 4 bases from J, with 4 bases between. The CDR3 loop reads CASSFPETQYF. Here the CDR3 DNA reads TGTGCCAGCAGTTTCCCAGAGACCCAGTACTTC.

The chain joins TRBV6-5 to TRBJ2-6, with 8 bases lining up with TRBD1. The CDR3 runs 17 residues. Per the germline V gene, CDR1 is MNHEY and CDR2 is SVGAGI. The ends lost 2 bases at V and 0 bases at J; junction bases unmatched: 3. CDR3: CASSYGTGISGANVLTF. DNA of the CDR3: TGTGCCAGCAGTTACGGGACAGGTATCTCTGGGGCCAACGTCCTGACTTTC.

This clonotype was observed a handful of times. The chain joins TRBV2 to TRBJ2-7, with D possibly TRBD1 on 5 matching bases. The CDR3 sequence is 14 residues long. Looked up from germline, CDR1 is SNHLY and CDR2 is FYNNEI. Trimming removed 6 bases at V and 6 bases at J, with 18 bases between. DNA for the CDR3: TGTGCCAGCAGCCTTAGACAGCTCCTGAGCGAGCAGTACTTC. Protein sequence: CASSLRQLLSEQYF.